Shown below are 10 T cell receptor beta chains from a single sample sequenced in a study of CD8+CD57+ T cells in acquired aplastic anemia. Both TCR beta VDJ combination and CDR3 sequence profiling were carried out. Genomic DNA was the template for this profiling. TCRdb used MiXCR to reprocess the reads, holding one entry per CDR3 protein. The sample consists of around 190,000 distinct CDR3 sequences, about 59% of them appearing once. The specimen was sorted CD4+, CD8+, or CD8+CD57+ T cells (not recorded which) from PBMCs. Receptor source: a human donor in good health.

V is TRBV12-3 or TRBV12-4 and J is TRBJ1-6, with TRBD1 matching over 7 bases. The CDR3 spans 12 residues. The J segment lost 12 bases and the V segment lost 1 base, leaving 0 bases of the junction unmatched. The CDR3 reads CASSLGTGPLHF. DNA of the CDR3: TGTGCCAGCAGTTTAGGGACAGGACCCCTCCACTTT.

The chain joins TRBV19 to TRBJ1-1, with D possibly matching TRBD1 (6 bases). Trimming took 5 bases from V and 0 from J, leaving 13 bases between them. CDR3 length: 15 residues. Germline values: CDR1 LNHDA, CDR2 SQIVND (reference sequence). The CDR3 region is CASSFHDRLNTEAFF. The CDR3 DNA follows: TGTGCCAGTAGTTTCCATGACAGGTTGAACACTGAAGCTTTCTTT.

This chain connects TRBV9 to TRBJ2-7; no clear D. The germline V and J ends were trimmed by 1 base and 2 bases, with 10 bases remaining between them. The CDR3 runs to 14 residues. Germline CDR1 and CDR2: SGDLS and YYNGEE. The CDR3 protein is CASSVTDGPYEQYF. As DNA, the CDR3 is TGTGCCAGCAGCGTAACCGACGGCCCCTACGAGCAGTACTTC.

The chain combines TRBV9 with TRBJ2-3, with TRBD1 matching over 9 bases. V was clipped by 2 bases and J by 3 bases; unmatched bases: 4. The CDR3 has 15 residues. The germline CDR1 and CDR2 sequences are SGDLS and YYNGEE. DNA for the CDR3: TGTGCCAGCAGCGTTGGGGGACAGGGTACAGATACGCAGTATTTT. Protein: CASSVGGQGTDTQYF.

The chain is built from TRBV6-6 and TRBJ2-3, with a weak D call TRBD2 (5 bases). CDR1 MNHNY and CDR2 SVGAGI come from the germline V gene (reference sequence). V was cut by 7 bases and J by 1 base, with 9 bases left in between. The CDR3 is 13 residues long. In DNA form, the CDR3 reads TGTGCCAGCAAACCGGAGGGCACAGATACGCAGTATTTT. Translating gives CASKPEGTDTQYF.

This chain uses TRBV19 with TRBJ1-1; TRBD1 is a possible D gene (6 bases). The CDR3 is made up of 14 amino acids. Per germline, CDR1 LNHDA and CDR2 SQIVND (reference sequence). V shed 3 bases and J shed 7 bases, with 15 bases lying between them. CDR3 bases: TGTGCCAGTAGTATGGTAGCAGGGGAGAGTGAAGCTTTCTTT. Its protein product is CASSMVAGESEAFF.

The chain recombines TRBV7-4 with TRBJ2-7; D uncertain. The ends were cut back, 5 bases at V and 8 bases at J, with 13 bases in the middle. The CDR3 is 12 amino acids. CDR1 and CDR2 (germline): SGHVT, SQSDAQ. Here the CDR3 reads CASSPLLVKQYF. CDR3 coding DNA: TGTGCCAGCAGCCCTCTCCTCGTCAAGCAGTACTTC.

This clonotype was observed once. The chain recombines TRBV15 with TRBJ2-5; TRBD2 agrees at 14 bases. The CDR3 totals 17 residues. The germline V gene has CDR1 LNHNV and CDR2 YYDKDF (reference sequence). V was pared by 2 bases and J by 5 bases, with 7 bases of the junction left unmatched. The CDR3 loop is CATSRSGTSGRRETQYF. The CDR3 region has the DNA TGTGCCACCAGCAGATCCGGGACTAGCGGGAGACGGGAGACCCAGTACTTC.

The genes are TRBV7-4 and TRBJ1-3; 7 bases map to TRBD1. The germline V gene encodes CDR1 SGHVT and CDR2 SQSDAQ. There are 15 residues in the CDR3. The CDR3 region has the DNA TGTGGAGGATGGACAGGCGGTCATGGAGGAAACACCATATATTTT. Amino acids: CGGWTGGHGGNTIYF.

This clonotype was recorded many times. Its ends do not fully match the called genes, so a read error is possible. The rearrangement joins TRBV4-3 to TRBJ1-1; tentatively, D is TRBD1 (5 bases). The CDR3 is made up of 15 amino acids. Germline V gives CDR1 LGHNA, CDR2 YSLEER. CDR3 in amino acids: CASSQESGTNTEAFF. For the CDR3, the DNA is TGTGCCAGCAGCCAAGAGTCGGGGACGAACACTGAAGCTTTCTTT.